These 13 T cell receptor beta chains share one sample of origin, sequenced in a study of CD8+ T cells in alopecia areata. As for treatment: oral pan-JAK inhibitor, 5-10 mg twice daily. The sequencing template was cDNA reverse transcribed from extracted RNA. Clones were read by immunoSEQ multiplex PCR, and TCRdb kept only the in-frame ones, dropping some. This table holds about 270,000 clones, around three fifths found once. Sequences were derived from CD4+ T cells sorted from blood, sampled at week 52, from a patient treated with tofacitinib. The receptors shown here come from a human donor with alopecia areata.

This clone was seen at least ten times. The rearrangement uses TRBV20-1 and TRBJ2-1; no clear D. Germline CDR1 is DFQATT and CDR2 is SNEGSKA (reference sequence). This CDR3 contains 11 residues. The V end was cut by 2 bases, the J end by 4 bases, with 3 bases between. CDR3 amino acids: CSARPYNEQFF. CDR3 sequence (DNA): TGCAGTGCTAGACCGTACAATGAGCAGTTCTTC.

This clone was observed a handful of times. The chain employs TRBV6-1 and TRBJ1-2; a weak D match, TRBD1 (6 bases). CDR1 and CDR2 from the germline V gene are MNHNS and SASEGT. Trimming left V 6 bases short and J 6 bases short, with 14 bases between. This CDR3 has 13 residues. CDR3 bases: TGTGCCAGCAGCGGTAACGGACAGAATGGCTACACCTTC. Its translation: CASSGNGQNGYTF.

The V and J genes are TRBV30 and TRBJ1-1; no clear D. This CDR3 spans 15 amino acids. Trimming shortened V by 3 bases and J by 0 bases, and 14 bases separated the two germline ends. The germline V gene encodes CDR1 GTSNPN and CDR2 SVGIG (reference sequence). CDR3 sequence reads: CAWSPPSPVNTEAFF. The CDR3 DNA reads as TGTGCCTGGAGCCCTCCGTCACCCGTGAACACTGAAGCTTTCTTT.

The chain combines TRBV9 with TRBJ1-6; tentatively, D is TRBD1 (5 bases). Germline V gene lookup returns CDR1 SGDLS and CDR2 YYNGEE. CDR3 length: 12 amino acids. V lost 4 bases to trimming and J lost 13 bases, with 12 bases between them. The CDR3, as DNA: TGTGCCAGCAGCACCTCTGGGGGGCCCCTCCACTTT. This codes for CASSTSGGPLHF. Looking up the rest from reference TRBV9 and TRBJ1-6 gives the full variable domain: DSGVTQTPKHLITATGQRVTLRCSPRSGDLSVYWYQQSLDQGLQFLIQYYNGEERAKGNILERFSAQQFPDLHSELNLSSLELGDSALYFCASSTSGGPLHFGNGTRLTVT.

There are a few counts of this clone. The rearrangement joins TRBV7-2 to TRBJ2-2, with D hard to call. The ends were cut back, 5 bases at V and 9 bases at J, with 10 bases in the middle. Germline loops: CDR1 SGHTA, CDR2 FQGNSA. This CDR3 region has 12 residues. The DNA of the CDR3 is TGTGCCAGCAGCCCCCCCAGGAGGGAGCTGTTTTTT. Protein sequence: CASSPPRRELFF.

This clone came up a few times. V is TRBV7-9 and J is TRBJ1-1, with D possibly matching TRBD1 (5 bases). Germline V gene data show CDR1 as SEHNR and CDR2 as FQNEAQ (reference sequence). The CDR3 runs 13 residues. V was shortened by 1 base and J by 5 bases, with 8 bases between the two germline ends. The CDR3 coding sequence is TGTGCCAGCAGCTTAGAGGGACCTACTGAAGCTTTCTTT. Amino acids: CASSLEGPTEAFF.

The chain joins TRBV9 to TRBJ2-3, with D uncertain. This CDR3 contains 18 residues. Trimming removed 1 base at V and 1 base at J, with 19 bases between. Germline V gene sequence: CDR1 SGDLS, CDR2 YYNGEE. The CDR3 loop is CASSVKPAPTPGTDTQYF. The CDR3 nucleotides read TGTGCCAGCAGCGTAAAGCCGGCCCCGACGCCTGGCACAGATACGCAGTATTTT.

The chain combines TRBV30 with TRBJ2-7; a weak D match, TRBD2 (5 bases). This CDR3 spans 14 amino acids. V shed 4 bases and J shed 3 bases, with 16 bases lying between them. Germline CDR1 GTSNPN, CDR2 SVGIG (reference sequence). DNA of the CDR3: TGTGCCTGGACGGGAACAGCGTGGGGCTACGAGCAGTACTTC. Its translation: CAWTGTAWGYEQYF.

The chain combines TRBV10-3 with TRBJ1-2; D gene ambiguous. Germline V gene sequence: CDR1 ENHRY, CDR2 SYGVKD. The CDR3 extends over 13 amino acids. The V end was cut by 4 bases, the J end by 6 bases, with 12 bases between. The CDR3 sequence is CAISVRESDGYTF. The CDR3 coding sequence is TGTGCCATCAGTGTAAGGGAAAGTGATGGCTACACCTTC.

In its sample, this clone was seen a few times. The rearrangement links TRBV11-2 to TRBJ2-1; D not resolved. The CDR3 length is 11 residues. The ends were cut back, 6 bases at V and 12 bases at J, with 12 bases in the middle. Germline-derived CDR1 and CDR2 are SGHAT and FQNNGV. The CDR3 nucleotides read TGTGCCAGCAGAGAAACTACGGGGCAGTTCTTC. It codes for CASRETTGQFF.

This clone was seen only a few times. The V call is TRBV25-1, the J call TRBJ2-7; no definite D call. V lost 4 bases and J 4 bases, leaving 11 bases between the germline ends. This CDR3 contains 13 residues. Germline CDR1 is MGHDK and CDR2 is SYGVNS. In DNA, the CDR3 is TGTGCCAGCAGTGTGGCCGCCAGTTACGAGCAGTACTTC. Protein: CASSVAASYEQYF.

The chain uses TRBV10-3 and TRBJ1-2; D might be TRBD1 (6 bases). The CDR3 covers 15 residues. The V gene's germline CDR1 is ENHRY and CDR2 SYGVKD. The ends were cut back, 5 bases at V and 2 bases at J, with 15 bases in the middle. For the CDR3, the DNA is TGTGCCATCAGTATAATACAGGGAATAAACTATGGCTACACCTTC. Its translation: CAISIIQGINYGYTF.

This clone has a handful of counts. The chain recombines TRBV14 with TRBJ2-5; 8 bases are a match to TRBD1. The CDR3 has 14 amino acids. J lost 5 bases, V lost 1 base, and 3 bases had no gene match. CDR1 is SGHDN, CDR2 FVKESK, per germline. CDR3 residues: CASSQGRGRETQYF. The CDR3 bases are TGTGCCAGCAGCCAAGGCAGGGGGCGTGAGACCCAGTACTTC.